This T cell receptor (beta chain) was documented in a study of cytomegalovirus exposure and HLA in healthy donors. A multiplex PCR was run with 60 Vbeta primers and 13 Jbeta primers. This table comes from immunoSEQ multiplex PCR, and its TCRdb copy is limited to in-frame clones, with some not included. The sample records some 98,000 clones, about 81% being singletons. The CDR3 loop spans 16 amino acids. Germline values: CDR1 SEHNR, CDR2 FQNEAQ (reference sequence). The V segment lost 1 base and the J segment 5 bases; nucleotides outside the gene matches: 6. The chain uses TRBV7-9 and TRBJ1-2; TRBD1 matches 11 bases. The source is a man aged 40-49 years in good health and CMV-seronegative. Sequenced material: PBMCs. CDR3 coding DNA: TGTGCCAGCAGCTTAGGCGGACAGGGGGCCAAGTATGGCTACACCTTC. It encodes CASSLGGQGAKYGYTF.